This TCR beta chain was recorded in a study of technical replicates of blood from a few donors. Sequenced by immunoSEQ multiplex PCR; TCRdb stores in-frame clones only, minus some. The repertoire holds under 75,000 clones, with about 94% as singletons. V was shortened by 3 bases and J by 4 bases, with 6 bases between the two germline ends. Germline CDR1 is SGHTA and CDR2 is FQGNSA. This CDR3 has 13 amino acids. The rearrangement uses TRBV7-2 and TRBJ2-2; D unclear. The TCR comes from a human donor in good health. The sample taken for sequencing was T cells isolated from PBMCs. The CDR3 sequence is CASSLERTGELFF. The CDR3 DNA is TGTGCCAGCAGCTTGGAGCGCACCGGGGAGCTGTTTTTT.